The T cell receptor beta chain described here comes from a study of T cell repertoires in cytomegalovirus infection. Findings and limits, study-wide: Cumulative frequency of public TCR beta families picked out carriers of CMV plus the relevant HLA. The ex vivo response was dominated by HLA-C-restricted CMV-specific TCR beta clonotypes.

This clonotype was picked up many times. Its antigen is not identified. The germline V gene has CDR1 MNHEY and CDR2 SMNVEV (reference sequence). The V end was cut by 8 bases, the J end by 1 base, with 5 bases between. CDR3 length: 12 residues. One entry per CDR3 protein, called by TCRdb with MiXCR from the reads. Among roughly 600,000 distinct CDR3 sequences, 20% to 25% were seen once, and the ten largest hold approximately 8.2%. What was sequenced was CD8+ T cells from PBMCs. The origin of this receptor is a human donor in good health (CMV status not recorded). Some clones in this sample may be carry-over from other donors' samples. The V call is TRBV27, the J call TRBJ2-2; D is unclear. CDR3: CASLENTGELFF. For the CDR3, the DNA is TGTGCCAGCCTAGAGAACACCGGGGAGCTGTTTTTT.